The T cell receptor beta chain described here comes from a study of tumor-infiltrating lymphocytes in primary liver carcinoma (TCRdb year 2017). At the level of the whole study: The five patients, three men and two women aged 30 to 69 years, had hepatocellular carcinoma (four) or combined HCC and intrahepatic cholangiocarcinoma (one). Across five regions of each liver tumor, along with adjacent normal tissue and blood, the study brought together TCRbeta repertoire sequencing, expression microarrays and whole-exome sequencing. A total of 35 or so specimens from 5 patients went through TCRbeta repertoire sequencing, namely 25 tumor regions, 5 adjacent noncancerous liver tissues and 5 peripheral blood samples. The five patients had tumors of stage T1-T3 N0M0, with maximum diameters ranging from about 4 to 11 cm. Samples yielded roughly 3.5 to 8 million productive TCRbeta reads; read depth did not differ significantly between tissue types. High reproducibility was observed for the technical replicate repertoires, with mean shared-clone rates approximately 0.92 and correlation coefficients above 0.95. To link TCRbeta repertoire diversity to the local molecular phenotype, the 20 to 30 tumor region samples were profiled with Agilent mRNA microarrays.

Without any cell sorting, total RNA and DNA were extracted together from around 18-30 mg of bulk tissue using the AllPrep DNA/RNA mini kit. Between November 2015 and early 2016, about 5 patients in China with histopathologically diagnosed primary liver carcinoma had surgical resection. Chronic HBV infection was present in the patients, and the patients were treatment-naive at sampling. Five spatially separated regions were sampled from each tumor: the superior, inferior, left-lateral and right-lateral poles, plus the tumor centre. More than 85% viable tumor cells were found by histology in every tumor sample. Fresh tumor and adjacent tissue pieces were bisected, with one half stored in RNAlater at -80 degrees C and the other half sent for histology. Of note for this clonotype: Its antigen has not been determined. The junction shows a germline mismatch at one end, possibly a read error.

A constant-region primer and ProtoScript II reverse transcriptase were used to reverse-transcribe TCRbeta-specific cDNA from about 0.55 ug total RNA. The TCRbeta libraries were prepared through three rounds of nested multiplex PCR following a slightly modified ARM-PCR procedure. Multiplex TRBV1-TRBV30 forward primers and a Cbeta reverse primer were used in the first two PCR rounds, each of which was run for roughly 10 cycles. Sample barcodes and Illumina adapters were added in a final 25-cycle PCR using Deep VentR polymerase. Before sequencing, amplicons of 200-500 bp were purified from gel using a QIAquick gel extraction kit. TCRbeta amplicons were sequenced on an Illumina HiSeq 2500 with 250-bp paired-end reads. The authors processed their data as follows. To recover full CDR3 sequences, reads were quality-trimmed using Trimmomatic v0.33 and paired reads were then merged using FLASH v1.2.11. MiGEC v1.2.1b assigned V, D and J germline segments to the rearranged TCRbeta sequences. Clonotype statistics and Shannon-Wiener diversity indices were calculated with VDJtools v1.0.0. Except for diversity analysis, only the 250 most abundant clonotypes of each sample were used in subsequent analyses to reduce sampling bias. The public reads were quality trimmed at Q25 with fastp and then assembled into clones with MiXCR by TCRdb, keeping productive beta chains. Under each unique CDR3 protein, matching rows form one entry showing the most common genes and DNA. TCRdb assigned the V and J calls; the authors' analysis was not used. In this sample the table shows approximately 47,000 distinct CDR3 sequences, over 65% of which occur a single time. The ten largest clonotypes hold about a quarter of the sample.

The CDR3 measures 14 amino acids from cysteine to phenylalanine. Of all the DNA, just the CDR3 is kept, 42 bases in frame from base 1. Study-wide findings and limitations: Only about 7-24% of top clones were present in all five regions of a tumor, suggesting spatial heterogeneity of tumor-infiltrating T cells. Repertoire overlap was higher between tumor regions (mean about 36%) than tumor-adjacent (approximately 17%) or tumor-blood (approximately 14%) pairs, consistent with antigen-driven expansion. With just a few patients in the study, the authors point out that the findings should be validated in a larger study. Because the samples were bulk and unsorted, CD4+ and CD8+ T cell repertoires could not be compared. Only the TCR beta chain was sequenced, so true repertoire diversity is likely underestimated because unpaired alpha chains were not captured. Compared with blood, tumors had a significantly larger share of the repertoire taken up by the top 250 clones (p = 0.039).

In this chain, TRBV12-3 or TRBV12-4 is recombined with TRBJ2-2, with the D gene not clear enough to name. This sequence was found in a man in his forties with primary liver carcinoma and hepatitis B virus infection. The specimen was liver tumor tissue from sampling region 3. The cell subset or site label, as the study defines it: tumor region T3, left-lateral pole. Here is the DNA: TGTACCAGCACGGAAGTTTCCAACACCGGGGAGCTGTTTTTT. Translation gives CTSTEVSNTGELFF.